The source of this T cell receptor beta chain is a study of cytomegalovirus exposure and HLA in healthy donors. General observations from the study: When analyzed later, a missense DCLRE1C variant was found to be linked to TCR beta V- and J-gene trimming.

Both 60 Vbeta primers and 13 Jbeta primers went into the PCR. Sequencing used immunoSEQ multiplex PCR; TCRdb keeps in-frame clones, though not all of them. The sample shows 250,000 to 350,000 clones, roughly 90% of them seen only once. Comment on this clone: Its antigen is as yet unknown.

Sequenced material: PBMCs. The receptor was derived from a man aged 35 to 55 in good health and CMV-seropositive.

The CDR3 reads CASSTEAGLNEQFF. The DNA for the CDR3 is TGTGCCAGCAGCACCGAGGCGGGGCTCAATGAGCAGTTCTTC. The gene calls are TRBV4-2 and TRBJ2-1, with a possible D match to TRBD2 (6 bases). Trimming took 5 bases from V and 6 from J, leaving 14 bases between them. Germline loops: CDR1 LGHNA, CDR2 YNFKEQ. This CDR3 spans 14 amino acids.